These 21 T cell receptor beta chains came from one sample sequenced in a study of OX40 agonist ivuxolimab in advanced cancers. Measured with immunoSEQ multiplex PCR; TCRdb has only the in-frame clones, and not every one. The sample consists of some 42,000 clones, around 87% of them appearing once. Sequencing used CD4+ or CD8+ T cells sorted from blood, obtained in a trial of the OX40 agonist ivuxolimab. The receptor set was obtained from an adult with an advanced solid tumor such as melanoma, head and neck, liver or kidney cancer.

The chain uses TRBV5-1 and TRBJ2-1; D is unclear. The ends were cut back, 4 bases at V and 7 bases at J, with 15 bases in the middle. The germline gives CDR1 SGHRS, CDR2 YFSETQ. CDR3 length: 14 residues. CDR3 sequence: CASSPSLGTNEQFF. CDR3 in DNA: TGCGCCAGCAGCCCAAGCCTAGGAACAAATGAGCAGTTCTTC.

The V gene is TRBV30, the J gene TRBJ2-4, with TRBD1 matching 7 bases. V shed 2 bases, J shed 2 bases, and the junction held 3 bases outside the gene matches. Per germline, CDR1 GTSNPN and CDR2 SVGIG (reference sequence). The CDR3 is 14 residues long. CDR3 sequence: CAWSQTGSKNIQYF. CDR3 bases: TGTGCCTGGAGTCAGACAGGGTCCAAAAACATTCAGTACTTC.

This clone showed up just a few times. CDR3 DNA: TGTGCCAGCAGCTTATCGGGGAACACTGAAGCTTTCTTT. The encoded protein is CASSLSGNTEAFF. The rearrangement joins TRBV11-3 to TRBJ1-1; unclear D gene. Looked up from germline, CDR1 is SGHNT and CDR2 is YENEEA. Trimming removed 2 bases from V and 1 base from J, with 5 bases in between. CDR3 length: 13 amino acids.

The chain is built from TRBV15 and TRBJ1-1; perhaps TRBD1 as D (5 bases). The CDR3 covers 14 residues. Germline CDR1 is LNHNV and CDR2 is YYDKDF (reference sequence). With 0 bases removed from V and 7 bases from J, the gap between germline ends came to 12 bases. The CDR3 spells CATSRDEWQGEAFF. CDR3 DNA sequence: TGTGCCACCAGCAGAGATGAATGGCAGGGTGAAGCTTTCTTT.

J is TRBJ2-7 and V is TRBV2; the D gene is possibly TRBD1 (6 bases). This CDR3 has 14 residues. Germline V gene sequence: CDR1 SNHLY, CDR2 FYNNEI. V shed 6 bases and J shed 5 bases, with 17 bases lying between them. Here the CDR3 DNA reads TGTGCCAGCAGCGCCCAGTCACAGGGAAACGAGCAGTACTTC. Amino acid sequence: CASSAQSQGNEQYF.

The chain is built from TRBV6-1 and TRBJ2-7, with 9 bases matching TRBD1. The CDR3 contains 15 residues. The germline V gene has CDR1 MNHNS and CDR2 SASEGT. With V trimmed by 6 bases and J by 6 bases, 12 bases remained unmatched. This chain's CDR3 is CASRYTGGSPSEQYF. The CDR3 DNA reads TGTGCCAGCAGATATACAGGGGGCTCTCCGTCCGAGCAGTACTTC.

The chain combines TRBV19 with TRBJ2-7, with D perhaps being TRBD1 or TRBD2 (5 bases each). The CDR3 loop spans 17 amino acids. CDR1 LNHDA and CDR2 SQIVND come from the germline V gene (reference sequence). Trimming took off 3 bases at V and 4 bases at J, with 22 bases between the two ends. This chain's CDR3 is CASSIGLGLGEPYEQYF. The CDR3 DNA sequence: TGTGCCAGTAGTATCGGCCTAGGGTTGGGGGAACCATACGAGCAGTACTTC. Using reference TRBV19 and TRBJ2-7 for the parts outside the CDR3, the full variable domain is DGGITQSPKYLFRKEGQNVTLSCEQNLNHDAMYWYRQDPGQGLRLIYYSQIVNDFQKGDIAEGYSVSREKKESFPLTVTSAQKNPTAFYLCASSIGLGLGEPYEQYFGPGTRLTVT.

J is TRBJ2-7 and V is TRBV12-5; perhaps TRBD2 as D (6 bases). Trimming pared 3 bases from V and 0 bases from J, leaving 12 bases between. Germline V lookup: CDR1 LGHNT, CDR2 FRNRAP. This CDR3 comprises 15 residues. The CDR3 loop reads CASGFGTGSSYEQYF. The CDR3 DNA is TGTGCTAGTGGTTTCGGGACCGGGAGCTCCTACGAGCAGTACTTC.

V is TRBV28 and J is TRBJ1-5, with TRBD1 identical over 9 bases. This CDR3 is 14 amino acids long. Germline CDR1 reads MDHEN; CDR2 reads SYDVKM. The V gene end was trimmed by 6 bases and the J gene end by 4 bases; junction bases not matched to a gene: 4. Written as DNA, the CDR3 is TGTGCCAGCAGAAGACAGGGGGAAAATCAGCCCCAGCATTTT. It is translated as CASRRQGENQPQHF.

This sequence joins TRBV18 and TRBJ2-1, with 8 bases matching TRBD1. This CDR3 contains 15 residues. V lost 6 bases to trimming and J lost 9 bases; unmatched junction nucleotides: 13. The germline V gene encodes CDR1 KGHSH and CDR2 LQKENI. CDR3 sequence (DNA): TGTGCCAGCTCGATTGGACAGGGTTTAAGCTCTGAGCAGTTCTTC. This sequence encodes CASSIGQGLSSEQFF.

The CDR3 bases are TGCGCCAGCAGCCTCCGGGACACTTCTGAAAAACTGTTTTTT. It translates to CASSLRDTSEKLFF. The chain couples TRBV4-1 to TRBJ1-4, with D perhaps TRBD1 (6 bases). Germline V gene sequence: CDR1 MGHRA, CDR2 YSYEKL. V was shortened by 4 bases and J by 7 bases, with 13 bases between the two germline ends. The length of the CDR3 is 14 residues.

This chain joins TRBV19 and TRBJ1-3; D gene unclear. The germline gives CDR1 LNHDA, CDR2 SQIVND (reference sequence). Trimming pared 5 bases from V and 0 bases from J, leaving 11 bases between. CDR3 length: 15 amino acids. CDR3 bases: TGTGCCAGTAGTGCGCATCAGAGCTCTGGAAACACCATATATTTT. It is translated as CASSAHQSSGNTIYF.

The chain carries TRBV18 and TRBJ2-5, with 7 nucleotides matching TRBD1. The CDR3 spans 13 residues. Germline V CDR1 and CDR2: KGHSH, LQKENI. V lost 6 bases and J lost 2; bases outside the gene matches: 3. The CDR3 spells CASSQTGQETQYF. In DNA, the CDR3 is TGTGCCAGCTCCCAGACAGGGCAAGAGACCCAGTACTTC. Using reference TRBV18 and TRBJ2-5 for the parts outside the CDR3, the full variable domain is NAGVMQNPRHLVRRRGQEARLRCSPMKGHSHVYWYRQLPEEGLKFMVYLQKENIIDESGMPKERFSAEFPKEGPSILRIQQVVRGDSAAYFCASSQTGQETQYFGPGTRLLVL.

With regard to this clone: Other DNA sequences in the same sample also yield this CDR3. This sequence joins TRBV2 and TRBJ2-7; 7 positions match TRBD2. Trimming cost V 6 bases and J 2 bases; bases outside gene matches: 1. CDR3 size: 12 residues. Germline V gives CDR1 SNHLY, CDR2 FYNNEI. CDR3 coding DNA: TGTGCCAGCAGAGGGACTACCTACGAGCAGTACTTC. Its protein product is CASRGTTYEQYF. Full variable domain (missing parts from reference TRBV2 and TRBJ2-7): EPEVTQTPSHQVTQMGQEVILRCVPISNHLYFYWYRQILGQKVEFLVSFYNNEISEKSEIFDDQFSVERPDGSNFTLKIRSTKLEDSAMYFCASRGTTYEQYFGPGTRLTVT.

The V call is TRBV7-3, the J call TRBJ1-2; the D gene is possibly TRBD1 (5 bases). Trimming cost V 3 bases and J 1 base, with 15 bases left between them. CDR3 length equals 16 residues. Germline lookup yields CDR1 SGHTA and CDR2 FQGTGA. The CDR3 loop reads CASSFQPGPSNYGYTF. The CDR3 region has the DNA TGTGCCAGCAGCTTCCAACCGGGACCGAGTAACTATGGCTACACCTTC.

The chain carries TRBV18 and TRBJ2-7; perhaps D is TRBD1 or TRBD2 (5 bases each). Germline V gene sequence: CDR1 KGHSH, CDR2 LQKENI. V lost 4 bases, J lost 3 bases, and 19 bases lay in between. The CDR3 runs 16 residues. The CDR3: CASSLVAGASFYEQYF. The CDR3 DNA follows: TGTGCCAGCTCACTAGTAGCCGGGGCCAGCTTCTACGAGCAGTACTTC.

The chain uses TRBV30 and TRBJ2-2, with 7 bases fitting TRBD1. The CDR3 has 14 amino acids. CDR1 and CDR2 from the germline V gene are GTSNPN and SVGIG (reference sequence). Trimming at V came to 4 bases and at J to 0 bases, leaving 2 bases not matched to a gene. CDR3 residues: CAWTQGTNTGELFF. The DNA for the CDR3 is TGTGCCTGGACACAGGGGACGAACACCGGGGAGCTGTTTTTT.

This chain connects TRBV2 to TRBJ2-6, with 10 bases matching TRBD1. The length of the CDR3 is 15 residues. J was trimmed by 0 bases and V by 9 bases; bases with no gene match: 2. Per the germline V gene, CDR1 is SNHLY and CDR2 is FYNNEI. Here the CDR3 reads CARDRGDSGANVLTF. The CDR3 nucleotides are TGTGCCAGGGACAGGGGGGACTCTGGGGCCAACGTCCTGACTTTC.

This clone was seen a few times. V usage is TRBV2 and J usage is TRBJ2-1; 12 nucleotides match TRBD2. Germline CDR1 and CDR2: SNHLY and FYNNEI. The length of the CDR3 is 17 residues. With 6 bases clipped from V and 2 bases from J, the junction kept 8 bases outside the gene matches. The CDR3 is CASRRTRTSGTYNEQFF. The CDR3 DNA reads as TGTGCCAGCAGGAGAACCCGGACTAGCGGGACCTACAATGAGCAGTTCTTC.

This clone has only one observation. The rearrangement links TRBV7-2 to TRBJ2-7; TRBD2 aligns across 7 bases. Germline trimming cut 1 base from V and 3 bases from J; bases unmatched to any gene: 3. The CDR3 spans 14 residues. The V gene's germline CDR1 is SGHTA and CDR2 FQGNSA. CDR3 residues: CASSLGGTNYEQYF. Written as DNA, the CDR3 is TGTGCCAGCAGCTTAGGGGGGACTAACTACGAGCAGTACTTC.

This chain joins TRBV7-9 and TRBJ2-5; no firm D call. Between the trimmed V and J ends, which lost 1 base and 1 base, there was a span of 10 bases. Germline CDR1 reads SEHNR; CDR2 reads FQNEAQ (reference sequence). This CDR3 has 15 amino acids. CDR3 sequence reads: CASSLGGVIQETQYF. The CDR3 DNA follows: TGTGCCAGCAGCTTAGGGGGTGTGATCCAAGAGACCCAGTACTTC.